A single sample gave rise to the 20 T cell receptor beta chains below, sequenced in a study of blood T cell repertoires in COVID-19 (dated by TCRdb to about 2020). The library was made by the immunoSEQ multiplex PCR assay. In its TCRdb copy, this immuneACCESS table keeps in-frame sequences only and misses some clones. Where compared with another copy, unresolved V genes explain less than half of these, and the others have no known cause. The sample table holds 290,000 or so clones, of which 80% to 95% were seen once. The ten biggest clones cover about 1.1% of the sample. Sequencing input: PBMCs or T cells enriched from blood (not recorded which). These receptors were obtained from a woman between 25 and 40 years old who had recovered from COVID-19.

This chain uses TRBV30 with TRBJ2-5; D might be TRBD2 (5 bases). This CDR3 spans 14 amino acids. V dropped 2 bases and J dropped 4 bases, with 14 bases sitting between them. Germline values: CDR1 GTSNPN, CDR2 SVGIG (reference sequence). The DNA of the CDR3 is TGTGCCTGGAGTCGAGAGGGTCCTGTAGAGACCCAGTACTTC. The encoded protein is CAWSREGPVETQYF.

The chain has TRBV4-1 and TRBJ2-5, with D possibly being TRBD2 (6 bases). This CDR3 contains 19 residues. Looked up from germline, CDR1 is MGHRA and CDR2 is YSYEKL. V lost 2 bases to trimming and J lost 7 bases, with 29 bases between them. CDR3 region: CASSQQTAGLGRNSWTQYF. CDR3 DNA: TGCGCCAGCAGCCAACAGACAGCGGGCCTAGGCCGGAATTCGTGGACCCAGTACTTC.

This chain joins TRBV6-2 or TRBV6-3 and TRBJ2-3; no clear D. There are 18 residues in the CDR3. V was trimmed by 0 bases and J by 0 bases, leaving 16 bases between them. CDR1 and CDR2 from the germline V gene are MNHEY and SVGEGT. The CDR3 here is CASSYSWQFLPSTDTQYF. The CDR3 DNA reads as TGTGCCAGCAGTTACTCTTGGCAGTTCCTTCCTAGCACAGATACGCAGTATTTT.

The rearrangement uses TRBV27 and TRBJ2-7, with a tentative D call TRBD2 (6 bases). Germline V gene data show CDR1 as MNHEY and CDR2 as SMNVEV (reference sequence). This CDR3 is built from 14 residues. V was trimmed by 8 bases and J by 4 bases, leaving 18 bases between them. DNA for the CDR3: TGTGCCAGCGCCTTTGACGCGGGGCAGTACGAGCAGTACTTC. Translation gives CASAFDAGQYEQYF.

This sequence joins TRBV5-6 and TRBJ1-2; tentative D call: TRBD1 (5 bases). Germline CDR1 and CDR2: SGHDT and YYEEEE. Deletions cut 4 bases from V and 2 bases from J, with 12 bases between. The CDR3 runs 14 residues. The CDR3 nucleotides are TGTGCCAGCAGCCTGGTGACAGAAAACTATGGCTACACCTTC. This translates into CASSLVTENYGYTF.

The count of this clone is one. The chain joins TRBV7-9 to TRBJ1-2; the D gene is possibly TRBD1 (5 bases). Germline V gene lookup returns CDR1 SEHNR and CDR2 FQNEAQ (reference sequence). The CDR3 consists of 15 residues. The V and J ends lost 5 bases and 5 bases respectively, with 18 bases between them. The CDR3 coding sequence is TGTGCCAGCAGCCCTCCCCTACAGGACGTTTATGGCTACACCTTC. Amino acids: CASSPPLQDVYGYTF.

V is TRBV5-6 and J is TRBJ2-7; 9 bases line up with TRBD2. Looked up from germline, CDR1 is SGHDT and CDR2 is YYEEEE. V was clipped by 4 bases and J by 0 bases; unmatched bases: 5. CDR3 length equals 15 residues. The CDR3 DNA follows: TGTGCCAGCAGCCCAACTAGCGGGCTCTCCTACGAGCAGTACTTC. Translating gives CASSPTSGLSYEQYF. Using reference TRBV5-6 and TRBJ2-7 for the parts outside the CDR3, the full variable domain is DAGVTQSPTHLIKTRGQQVTLRCSPKSGHDTVSWYQQALGQGPQFIFQYYEEEERQRGNFPDRFSGHQFPNYSSELNVNALLLGDSALYLCASSPTSGLSYEQYFGPGTRLTVT.

V usage is TRBV27 and J usage is TRBJ1-3, with 7 bases fitting TRBD1. Germline V gives CDR1 MNHEY, CDR2 SMNVEV (reference sequence). Losses at the gene ends were 8 bases for V and 0 bases for J; bases not matched to a gene: 22. CDR3 length: 20 amino acids. The CDR3 loop is CASRPENRGQTFRSGNTIYF. In DNA, the CDR3 is TGTGCCAGCCGTCCGGAAAATCGGGGACAGACCTTTCGCTCTGGAAACACCATATATTTT.

The chain joins TRBV2 to TRBJ1-5; 8 bases align to TRBD1. The V gene's germline CDR1 is SNHLY and CDR2 FYNNEI. The CDR3 spans 16 residues. The J segment lost 3 bases and the V segment lost 4 bases, leaving 8 bases of the junction unmatched. The CDR3 is CASSGPGQASNQPQHF. In DNA, the CDR3 is TGTGCCAGCAGTGGTCCGGGACAGGCGTCCAATCAGCCCCAGCATTTT.

The V call is TRBV11-3, the J call TRBJ2-1, with TRBD2 matching over 16 bases. This CDR3 comprises 18 residues. Germline assignment: CDR1 SGHNT and CDR2 YENEEA. With 5 bases clipped from V and 0 bases from J, the junction kept 4 bases outside the gene matches. This CDR3 is CASSQGTSGRVSYNEQFF. Here the CDR3 DNA reads TGTGCCAGCAGCCAAGGGACTAGCGGGAGGGTCTCCTACAATGAGCAGTTCTTC.

Only one count was recorded for this clone. This chain joins TRBV28 and TRBJ1-1; maybe TRBD1 (6 bases). Trimming left V 5 bases short and J 5 bases short, with 15 bases between. This CDR3 comprises 14 residues. The V gene's germline CDR1 is MDHEN and CDR2 SYDVKM. The CDR3 DNA reads TGTGCCAGCAGTCTACCAGGGGAAGGAACTGAAGCTTTCTTT. Encoded protein: CASSLPGEGTEAFF.

This chain joins TRBV5-4 and TRBJ2-3; 7 bases match TRBD2. Germline loops: CDR1 SGHNT, CDR2 YYREEE (reference sequence). This CDR3 spans 13 amino acids. V lost 4 bases and J lost 7; bases outside the gene matches: 6. The CDR3 loop reads CASSGGDYYTQYF. CDR3 bases: TGTGCCAGCAGCGGGGGGGACTACTATACGCAGTATTTT.

In its sample, this clone was seen a few times. This sequence joins TRBV6-5 and TRBJ2-1; 11 bases match TRBD2. The CDR3 is made up of 15 amino acids. Germline CDR1 is MNHEY and CDR2 is SVGAGI. Trimming at V came to 2 bases and at J to 7 bases, leaving 4 bases not matched to a gene. This chain's CDR3 is CASSYTSGSRNEQFF. The CDR3 DNA reads as TGTGCCAGCAGTTACACTAGCGGGAGTCGGAATGAGCAGTTCTTC.

Remarks on this clone: This sample also contains other DNA sequences that code for the same CDR3. CDR3 sequence: CASSYLLAYEQYF. In nucleotides, the CDR3 is TGTGCCAGCAGTTACTTACTCGCCTACGAGCAGTACTTC. The chain recombines TRBV6-2 or TRBV6-3 with TRBJ2-7; D is undetermined. Germline CDR1 is MNHEY and CDR2 is SVGEGT. The CDR3 length is 13 residues. The V end lost 1 base, the J end lost 2 bases, and 6 bases lay between the germline ends.

This clone was seen a single time. The gene calls are TRBV28 and TRBJ1-5; TRBD1 agrees at 7 bases. CDR3 size: 15 residues. Germline V gene lookup returns CDR1 MDHEN and CDR2 SYDVKM. Trimming took 5 bases from V and 4 from J; bases not matched to a gene: 8. CDR3 nucleotide sequence: TGTGCCAGCAGTCCAGCGACAGGGCGAAATCAGCCCCAGCATTTT. Translated: CASSPATGRNQPQHF.

V gene TRBV6-6 combines with J gene TRBJ2-7, with 8 bases that match TRBD1. CDR1 is MNHNY, CDR2 SVGAGI, per germline (reference sequence). Unmatched junction bases numbered 1, after V lost 8 bases and J lost 4 bases. The CDR3 has 11 residues. The CDR3 sequence is CASGQGYEQYF. The DNA of the CDR3 is TGTGCCAGCGGACAGGGATACGAGCAGTACTTC.

The chain carries TRBV13 and TRBJ2-5; a possible D gene is TRBD1 (8 bases). CDR3 length equals 18 residues. Trimming shortened V by 5 bases and J by 0 bases, and 22 bases separated the two germline ends. The germline V gene encodes CDR1 PRHDT and CDR2 FYEKMQ (reference sequence). Here the CDR3 reads CASSKKQGGAWYQETQYF. CDR3 nucleotide sequence: TGTGCCAGCAGCAAAAAACAGGGGGGGGCTTGGTACCAAGAGACCCAGTACTTC. Drawing the rest from reference TRBV13 and TRBJ2-5, the complete variable domain is AAGVIQSPRHLIKEKRETATLKCYPIPRHDTVYWYQQGPGQDPQFLISFYEKMQSDKGSIPDRFSAQQFSDYHSELNMSSLELGDSALYFCASSKKQGGAWYQETQYFGPGTRLLVL.

The chain uses TRBV13 and TRBJ1-1; maybe TRBD1 (6 bases). V was trimmed by 5 bases and J by 0 bases, leaving 10 bases between them. Germline CDR1 and CDR2: PRHDT and FYEKMQ (reference sequence). The CDR3 covers 14 residues. As DNA, the CDR3 is TGTGCCAGCAGCCTGGACAGAATGAACACTGAAGCTTTCTTT. Its protein product is CASSLDRMNTEAFF.

The chain links TRBV27 to TRBJ1-2, with 10 bases identical to TRBD1. V was clipped by 2 bases and J by 4 bases; unmatched bases: 7. The CDR3 spans 16 residues. CDR1 and CDR2 from the germline V gene are MNHEY and SMNVEV (reference sequence). The DNA of the CDR3 is TGTGCCAGCAGTTTAATGGGACAGGGGAATCCCTATGGCTACACCTTC. This sequence encodes CASSLMGQGNPYGYTF.

V and J are TRBV29-1 and TRBJ2-1; 7 nucleotides align to TRBD2. The CDR3 spans 13 residues. CDR1 is SQVTM, CDR2 ANQGSEA, per germline. Trimming removed 3 bases from V and 9 bases from J; junction bases left unmatched: 8. This CDR3 is CSVDGGSGIEQFF. The CDR3 bases are TGCAGCGTTGACGGGGGGAGCGGGATTGAGCAGTTCTTC.